The rows below give T cell receptor beta chains drawn from one sample of a study of identical twins. TCRdb ran MiXCR on the 5' RACE reads and lists one entry per CDR3 protein. The sample lists 700,000 or so distinct CDR3 sequences; 8.5% to 9% were seen once. These same records also appear under a second study, on yellow fever vaccine responses in identical twins.

Sequencing was performed on PBMCs. These receptors came from a woman aged 18-29 years in good health. The CDR3 runs from the conserved cysteine through the conserved F or W. The D gene is left open where the match is weak. A row's size may be missing; if present it is once, few, many or a size class.

CASSLRDTSYNEQFF	TGTGCCAGCAGTTTACGGGACACCTCCTACAATGAGCAGTTCTTC	TRBV27	15	.	many	TRBJ2-1
CASSPGLAEIDTQYF	TGTGCCAGCAGCCCGGGACTAGCGGAGATAGATACGCAGTATTTT	TRBV7-9	15	TRBD2	.	TRBJ2-3
CASSGMGGGSYEQYF	TGTGCCAGCAGCGGCATGGGAGGGGGCTCCTACGAGCAGTACTTC	TRBV13	15	.	.	TRBJ2-7
CSVGGFRGAMNTEAFF	TGCAGCGTTGGGGGGTTCAGGGGGGCCATGAACACTGAAGCTTTCTTT	TRBV29-1	16	TRBD1	few	TRBJ1-1
CASGDTGQVGNTGELFF	TGCGCCAGCGGCGATACCGGGCAGGTGGGAAACACCGGGGAGCTGTTTTTT	TRBV5-1	17	.	.	TRBJ2-2
CATMLGAYSYEQYF	TGTGCCACCATGTTGGGGGCCTACTCCTACGAGCAGTACTTC	TRBV10-3	14	.	few	TRBJ2-7
CASSPRTKFTGELFF	TGTGCCAGCAGTCCCCGAACAAAATTCACCGGGGAGCTGTTTTTT	TRBV28	15	.	many	TRBJ2-2
CASREQGGANTGELFF	TGCGCCAGCAGGGAACAGGGAGGCGCGAACACCGGGGAGCTGTTTTTT	TRBV10-2	16	.	few	TRBJ2-2
CASGDTKSSGANVLTF	TGTGCCAGCGGGGACACGAAAAGCTCTGGGGCCAACGTCCTGACTTTC	TRBV28	16	.	few	TRBJ2-6
CSALSGTEQFF	TGCAGTGCCCTCTCCGGCACTGAGCAGTTCTTC	TRBV20-1	11	.	.	TRBJ2-1
CASTSWQGYEKLFF	TGTGCCAGCACTTCGTGGCAGGGGTATGAAAAACTGTTTTTT	TRBV27	14	.	few	TRBJ1-4
CASSQDGRVYNEQFF	TGTGCCAGCAGCCAAGATGGACGGGTCTACAATGAGCAGTTCTTC	TRBV3-1	15	.	many	TRBJ2-1
CASSHRTANYGYTF	TGTGCCAGCAGCCATCGGACGGCTAACTATGGCTACACCTTC	TRBV3-1	14	.	few	TRBJ1-2
CASSPEGTVNTGELFF	TGCGCCAGCAGCCCAGAGGGGACAGTAAACACCGGGGAGCTGTTTTTT	TRBV4-3	16	TRBD1	many	TRBJ2-2
CASSLVVFGDTEAFF	TGTGCCAGCAGCTTAGTTGTGTTCGGGGATACTGAAGCTTTCTTT	TRBV7-8	15	.	many	TRBJ1-1
CSAATRSYEQYF	TGCAGTGCTGCGACTCGATCCTACGAGCAGTACTTC	TRBV20-1	12	.	.	TRBJ2-7
CASTPSGTTYEQYF	TGTGCCAGCACCCCCAGCGGAACGACCTACGAGCAGTACTTC	TRBV27	14	.	.	TRBJ2-7
CASSSSGTSGGRYSTDTQYF	TGTGCCAGCAGTTCCAGTGGGACTAGCGGGGGGCGCTATAGCACAGATACGCAGTATTTT	TRBV27	20	TRBD2	many	TRBJ2-3
CASSLAPRETGELFF	TGCGCCAGCAGCTTGGCCCCAAGGGAGACCGGGGAGCTGTTTTTT	TRBV5-1	15	.	few	TRBJ2-2
CSASASLAKNIQYF	TGCAGTGCTAGCGCGTCTCTAGCCAAAAACATTCAGTACTTC	TRBV20-1	14	.	few	TRBJ2-4
CASTRHLPGNEQFF	TGTGCCAGCACCCGGCACTTGCCAGGCAATGAGCAGTTCTTC	TRBV5-6	14	.	.	TRBJ2-1
CSAFTGSYEQYF	TGCAGTGCTTTCACAGGGTCCTACGAGCAGTACTTC	TRBV20-1	12	.	.	TRBJ2-7
CASRDPGTATYEQYF	TGCGCCAGCAGAGACCCCGGGACGGCCACCTACGAGCAGTACTTC	TRBV5-1	15	.	many	TRBJ2-7
CASSTGGGRGNQPQHF	TGTGCCAGCAGCACTGGGGGCGGGAGGGGCAATCAGCCCCAGCATTTT	TRBV28	16	.	few	TRBJ1-5
CASTVTGPNYGYTF	TGTGCCAGCACCGTTACTGGTCCTAACTATGGCTACACCTTC	TRBV12-3/TRBV12-4	14	.	.	TRBJ1-2
CASSLTRTVGAGELFF	TGCGCCAGCAGCTTAACCCGGACAGTAGGGGCCGGGGAGCTGTTTTTT	TRBV5-1	16	.	.	TRBJ2-2
CASSFGPGVSYEQYF	TGTGCCAGCAGTTTTGGTCCGGGGGTCTCCTACGAGCAGTACTTC	TRBV12-3/TRBV12-4	15	.	.	TRBJ2-7
CASTLGTGGQETQYF	TGTGCCAGCACCCTCGGGACGGGGGGACAAGAGACCCAGTACTTC	TRBV12-3/TRBV12-4	15	TRBD2	.	TRBJ2-5
CASSYSGLNTGELFF	TGTGCCAGCAGTTACTCCGGCTTAAACACCGGGGAGCTGTTTTTT	TRBV6-5	15	.	few	TRBJ2-2